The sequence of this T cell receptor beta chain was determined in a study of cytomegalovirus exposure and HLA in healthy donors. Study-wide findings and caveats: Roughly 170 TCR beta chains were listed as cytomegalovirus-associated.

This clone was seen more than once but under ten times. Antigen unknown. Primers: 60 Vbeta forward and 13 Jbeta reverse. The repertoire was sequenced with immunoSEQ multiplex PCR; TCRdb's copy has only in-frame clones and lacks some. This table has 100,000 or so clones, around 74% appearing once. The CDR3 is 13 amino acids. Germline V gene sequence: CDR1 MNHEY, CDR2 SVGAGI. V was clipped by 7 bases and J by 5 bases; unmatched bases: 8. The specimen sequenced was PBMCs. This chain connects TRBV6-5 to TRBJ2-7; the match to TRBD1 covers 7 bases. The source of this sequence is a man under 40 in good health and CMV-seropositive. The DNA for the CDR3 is TGTGCCAGCACCCACAGGGGAATCGACGAGCAGTACTTC. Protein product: CASTHRGIDEQYF.